This TCR beta chain was documented in a study of cytomegalovirus exposure and HLA in healthy donors. Regarding the study as a whole: V- and J-gene trimming in TCR beta was tied to a missense DCLRE1C variant by an analysis performed later.

The CDR3 is 15 residues long. The germline CDR1 and CDR2 sequences are SGHKS and YYEKEE (reference sequence). V lost 0 bases, J lost 5 bases, and 5 bases stayed unmatched. PCR amplification relied on 60 Vbeta primers (plus 13 Jbeta primers). This table comes from immunoSEQ multiplex PCR, and its TCRdb copy is limited to in-frame clones, with some not included. This table has a few hundred thousand clones, about four fifths appearing once. Notes on this clone: As yet, its antigen is unknown.

The source of this sequence is a girl aged 2-10 years in good health and CMV-seronegative. Sequencing was done on a sample of PBMCs. The rearrangement joins TRBV5-5 to TRBJ1-5; 7 bases fit TRBD1. CDR3 sequence reads: CASSLGDSFDQPQHF. CDR3 in DNA: TGTGCCAGCAGCTTGGGGGACAGCTTTGATCAGCCCCAGCATTTT.